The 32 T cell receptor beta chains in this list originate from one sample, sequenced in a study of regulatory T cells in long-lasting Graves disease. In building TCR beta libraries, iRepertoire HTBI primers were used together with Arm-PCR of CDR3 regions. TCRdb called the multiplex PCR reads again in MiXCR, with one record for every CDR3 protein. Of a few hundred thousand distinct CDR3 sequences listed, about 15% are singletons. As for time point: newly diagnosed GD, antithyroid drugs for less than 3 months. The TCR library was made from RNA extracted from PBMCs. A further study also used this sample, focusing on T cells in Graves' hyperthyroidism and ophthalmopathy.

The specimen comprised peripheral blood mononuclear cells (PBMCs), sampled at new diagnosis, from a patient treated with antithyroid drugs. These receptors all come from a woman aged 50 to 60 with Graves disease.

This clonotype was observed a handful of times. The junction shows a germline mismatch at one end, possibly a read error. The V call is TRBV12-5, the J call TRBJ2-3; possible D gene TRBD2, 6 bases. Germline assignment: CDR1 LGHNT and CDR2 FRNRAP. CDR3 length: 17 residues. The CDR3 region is CASGSSEGLTHTGTQYF. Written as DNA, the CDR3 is TGTGCTAGTGGTTCCTCCGAGGGACTCACACACACAGGTACGCAGTATTTT.

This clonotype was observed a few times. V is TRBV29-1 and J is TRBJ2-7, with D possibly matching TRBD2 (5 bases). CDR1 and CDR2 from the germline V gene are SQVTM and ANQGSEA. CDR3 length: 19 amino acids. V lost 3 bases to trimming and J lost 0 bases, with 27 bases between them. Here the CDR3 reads CSVDERRLRMITSSYEQYF. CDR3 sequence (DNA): TGCAGCGTTGATGAGCGGAGGCTTCGTATGATTACAAGCTCCTACGAGCAGTACTTC.

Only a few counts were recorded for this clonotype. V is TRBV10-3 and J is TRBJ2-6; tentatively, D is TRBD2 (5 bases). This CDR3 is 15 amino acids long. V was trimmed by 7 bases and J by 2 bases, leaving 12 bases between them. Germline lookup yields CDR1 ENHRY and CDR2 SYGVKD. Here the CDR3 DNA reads TGTGCCATCACTTCGGGGAATCCTGGGGCCAACGTCCTGACTTTC. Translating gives CAITSGNPGANVLTF.

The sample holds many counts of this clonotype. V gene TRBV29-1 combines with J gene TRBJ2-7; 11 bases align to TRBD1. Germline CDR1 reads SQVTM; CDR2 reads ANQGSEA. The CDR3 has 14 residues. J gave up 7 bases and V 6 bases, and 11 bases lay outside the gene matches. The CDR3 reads CSVRKGQGDKEQYF. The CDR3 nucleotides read TGCAGCGTCAGGAAGGGACAGGGGGACAAGGAGCAGTACTTC.

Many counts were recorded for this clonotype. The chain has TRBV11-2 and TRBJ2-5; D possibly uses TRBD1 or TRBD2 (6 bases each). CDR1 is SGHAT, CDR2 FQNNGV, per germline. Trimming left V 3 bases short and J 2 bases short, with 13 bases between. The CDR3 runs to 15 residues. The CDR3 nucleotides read TGTGCCAGCAGCTTTACGCCGGGGGCGCAAGAGACCCAGTACTTC. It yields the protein CASSFTPGAQETQYF.

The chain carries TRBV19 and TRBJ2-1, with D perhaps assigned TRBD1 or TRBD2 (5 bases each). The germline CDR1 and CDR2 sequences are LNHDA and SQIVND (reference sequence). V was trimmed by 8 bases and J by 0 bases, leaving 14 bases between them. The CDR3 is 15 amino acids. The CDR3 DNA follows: TGTGCCAGTCGTCTGACAGCGGCCTCCTACAATGAGCAGTTCTTC. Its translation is CASRLTAASYNEQFF.

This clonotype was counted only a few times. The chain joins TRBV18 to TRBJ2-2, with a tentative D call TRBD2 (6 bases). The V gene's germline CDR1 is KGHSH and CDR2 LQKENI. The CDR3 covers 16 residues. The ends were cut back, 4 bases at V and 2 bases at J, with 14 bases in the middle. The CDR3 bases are TGTGCCAGCTCACGAATGGGACTTCCAAACACCGGGGAGCTGTTTTTT. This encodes CASSRMGLPNTGELFF.

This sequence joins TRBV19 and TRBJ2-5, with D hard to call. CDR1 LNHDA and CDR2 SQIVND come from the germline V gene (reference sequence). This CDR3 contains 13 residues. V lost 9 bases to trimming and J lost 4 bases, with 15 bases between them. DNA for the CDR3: TGTGCCAGCACGACTGGGCCCCGAGAGACCCAGTACTTC. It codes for CASTTGPRETQYF.

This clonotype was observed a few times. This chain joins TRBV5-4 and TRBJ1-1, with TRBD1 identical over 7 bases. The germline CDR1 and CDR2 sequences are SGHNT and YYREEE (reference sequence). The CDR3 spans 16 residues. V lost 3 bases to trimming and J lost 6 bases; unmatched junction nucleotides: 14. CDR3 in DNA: TGTGCCAGCAGCTCAGGGGGGGCCTTTGTTACGGCTGAAGCTTTCTTT. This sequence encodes CASSSGGAFVTAEAFF.

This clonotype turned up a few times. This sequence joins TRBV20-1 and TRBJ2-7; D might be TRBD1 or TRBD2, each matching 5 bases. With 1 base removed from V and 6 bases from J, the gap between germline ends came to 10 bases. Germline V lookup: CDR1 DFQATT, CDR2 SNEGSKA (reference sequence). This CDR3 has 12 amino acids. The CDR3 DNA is TGCAGTGCTAGAGGTGATGGGACCGAGCAGTACTTC. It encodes CSARGDGTEQYF.

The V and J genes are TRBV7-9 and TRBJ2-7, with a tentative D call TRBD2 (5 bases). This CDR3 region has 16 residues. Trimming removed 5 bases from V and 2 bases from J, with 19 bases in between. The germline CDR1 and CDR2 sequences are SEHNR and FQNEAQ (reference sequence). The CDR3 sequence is CASSPLGGPQTYEQYF. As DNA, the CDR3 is TGTGCCAGCAGCCCCTTAGGAGGACCTCAGACCTACGAGCAGTACTTC.

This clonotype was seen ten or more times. CDR3 nucleotides: TGCAGTGCTAGACCGGCGGCGGGAGGTGACAATGAGCAGTTCTTC. Translating gives CSARPAAGGDNEQFF. The V gene is TRBV20-1, the J gene TRBJ2-1; 8 bases fit TRBD2. Germline CDR1 reads DFQATT; CDR2 reads SNEGSKA (reference sequence). The CDR3 extends over 15 amino acids. The J segment lost 5 bases and the V segment lost 2 bases, leaving 8 bases of the junction unmatched.

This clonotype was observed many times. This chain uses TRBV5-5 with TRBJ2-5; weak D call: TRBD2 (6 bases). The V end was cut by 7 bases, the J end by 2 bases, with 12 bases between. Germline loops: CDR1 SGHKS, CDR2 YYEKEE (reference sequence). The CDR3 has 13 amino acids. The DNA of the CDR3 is TGTGCCAGCGCGGGATCGGGGCAAGAGACCCAGTACTTC. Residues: CASAGSGQETQYF.

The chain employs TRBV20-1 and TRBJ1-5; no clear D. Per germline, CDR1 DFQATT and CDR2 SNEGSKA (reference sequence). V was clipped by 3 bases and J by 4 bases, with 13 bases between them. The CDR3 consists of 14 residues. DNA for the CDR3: TGCAGTGCTAGTCTTACCCGAGGGAATCAGCCCCAGCATTTT. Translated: CSASLTRGNQPQHF.

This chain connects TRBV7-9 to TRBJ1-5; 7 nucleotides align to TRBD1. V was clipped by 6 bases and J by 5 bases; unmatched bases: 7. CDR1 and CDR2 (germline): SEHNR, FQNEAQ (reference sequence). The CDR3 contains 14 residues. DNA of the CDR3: TGTGCCAGCAGTACCGAGGGGGCTGATCAGCCCCAGCATTTT. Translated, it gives CASSTEGADQPQHF.

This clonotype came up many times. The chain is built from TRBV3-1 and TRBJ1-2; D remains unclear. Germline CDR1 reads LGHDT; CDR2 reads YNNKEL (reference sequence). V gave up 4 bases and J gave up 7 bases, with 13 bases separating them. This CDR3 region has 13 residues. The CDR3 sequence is CASSRNGIRGYTF. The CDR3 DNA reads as TGTGCCAGCAGCCGTAACGGGATCCGTGGCTACACCTTC.

The CDR3 region is CASSDPGQGYNEQFF. The CDR3 DNA sequence: TGCGCCAGCAGTGACCCGGGACAGGGTTATAATGAGCAGTTCTTC. This chain joins TRBV10-1 and TRBJ2-1; 9 bases are shared with TRBD1. Germline-derived CDR1 and CDR2 are WNHNN and SYGVQD (reference sequence). Germline trimming cut 3 bases from V and 7 bases from J; bases unmatched to any gene: 7. This CDR3 region has 15 residues.

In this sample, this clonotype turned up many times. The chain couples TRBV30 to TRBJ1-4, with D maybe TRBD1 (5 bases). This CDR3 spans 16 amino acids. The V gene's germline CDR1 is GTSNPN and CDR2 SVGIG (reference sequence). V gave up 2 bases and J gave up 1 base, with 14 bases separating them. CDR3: CAWSLPGHRTNEKLFF. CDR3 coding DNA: TGTGCCTGGAGTCTTCCTGGACACAGAACTAATGAAAAACTGTTTTTT.

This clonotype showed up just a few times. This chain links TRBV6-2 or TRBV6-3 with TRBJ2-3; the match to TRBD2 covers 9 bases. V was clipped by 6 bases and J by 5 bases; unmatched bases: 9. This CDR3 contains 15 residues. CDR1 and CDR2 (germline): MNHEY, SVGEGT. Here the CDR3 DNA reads TGTGCCAGCAGAGTCTTAGCGGGAGTTGGAGATACGCAGTATTTT. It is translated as CASRVLAGVGDTQYF.

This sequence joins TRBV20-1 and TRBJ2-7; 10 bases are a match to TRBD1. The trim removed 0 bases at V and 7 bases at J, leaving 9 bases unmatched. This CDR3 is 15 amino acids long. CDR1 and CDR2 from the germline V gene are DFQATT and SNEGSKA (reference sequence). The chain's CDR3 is CSARDQGTGVLEQYF. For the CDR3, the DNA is TGCAGTGCTAGAGATCAAGGGACAGGGGTTTTGGAGCAGTACTTC.

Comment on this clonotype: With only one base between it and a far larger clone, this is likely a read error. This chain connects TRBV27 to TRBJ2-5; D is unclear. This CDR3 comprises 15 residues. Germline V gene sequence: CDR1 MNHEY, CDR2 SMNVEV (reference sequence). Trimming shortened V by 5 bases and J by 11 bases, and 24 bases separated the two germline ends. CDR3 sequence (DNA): TGTGCCAGCAGTCTCTCTACTACGCCTTACAATGAGCAGTACTTC. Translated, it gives CASSLSTTPYNEQYF.

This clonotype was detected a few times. CDR3 loop: CASSEGLFSNQPQHF. The CDR3 bases are TGTGCCAGCAGTGAAGGACTGTTTAGCAATCAGCCCCAGCATTTT. The chain recombines TRBV6-2 or TRBV6-3 with TRBJ1-5, with D unclear. CDR1 MNHEY and CDR2 SVGEGT come from the germline V gene. The CDR3 length is 15 residues. Trimming pared 5 bases from V and 0 bases from J, leaving 11 bases between.

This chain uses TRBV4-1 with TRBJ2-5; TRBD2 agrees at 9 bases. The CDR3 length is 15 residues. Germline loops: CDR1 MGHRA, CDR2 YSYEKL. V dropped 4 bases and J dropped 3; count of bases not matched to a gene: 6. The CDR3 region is CASSPSGTTKETQYF. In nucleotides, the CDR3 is TGCGCCAGCAGCCCTAGCGGGACCACCAAAGAGACCCAGTACTTC.

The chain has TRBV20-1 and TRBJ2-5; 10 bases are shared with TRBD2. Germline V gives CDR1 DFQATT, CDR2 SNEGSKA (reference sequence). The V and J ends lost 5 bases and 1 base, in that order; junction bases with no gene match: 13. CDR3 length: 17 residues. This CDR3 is CSAPTRTSGLIQETQYF. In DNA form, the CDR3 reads TGCAGTGCTCCAACCCGGACTAGCGGTTTGATCCAAGAGACCCAGTACTTC.

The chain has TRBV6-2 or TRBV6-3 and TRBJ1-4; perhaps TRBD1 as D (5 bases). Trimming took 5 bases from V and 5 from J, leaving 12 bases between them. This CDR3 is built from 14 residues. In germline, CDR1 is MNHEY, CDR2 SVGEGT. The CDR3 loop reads CASSAARGNEKLFF. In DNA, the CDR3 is TGTGCCAGCAGTGCCGCACGGGGGAATGAAAAACTGTTTTTT.

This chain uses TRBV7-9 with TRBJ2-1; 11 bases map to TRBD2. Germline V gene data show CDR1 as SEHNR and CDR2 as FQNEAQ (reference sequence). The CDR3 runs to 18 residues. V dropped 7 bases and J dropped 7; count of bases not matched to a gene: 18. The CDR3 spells CASTGTGLAGGPLNEQFF. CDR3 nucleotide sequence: TGTGCCAGCACCGGGACAGGGTTAGCGGGAGGGCCATTGAATGAGCAGTTCTTC.

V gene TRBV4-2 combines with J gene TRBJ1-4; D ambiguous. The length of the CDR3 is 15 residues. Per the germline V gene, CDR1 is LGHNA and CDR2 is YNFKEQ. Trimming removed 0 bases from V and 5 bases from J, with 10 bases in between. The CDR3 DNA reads TGTGCCAGCAGCCAAGATCGGAAGGGAAATGAAAAACTGTTTTTT. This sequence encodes CASSQDRKGNEKLFF.

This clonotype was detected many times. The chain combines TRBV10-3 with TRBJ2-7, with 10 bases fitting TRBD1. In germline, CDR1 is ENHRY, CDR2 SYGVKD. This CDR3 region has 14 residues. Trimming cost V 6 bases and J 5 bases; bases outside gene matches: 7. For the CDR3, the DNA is TGTGCCATCAGCCCTGGACAGGGGGTGAACGAGCAGTACTTC. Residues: CAISPGQGVNEQYF.

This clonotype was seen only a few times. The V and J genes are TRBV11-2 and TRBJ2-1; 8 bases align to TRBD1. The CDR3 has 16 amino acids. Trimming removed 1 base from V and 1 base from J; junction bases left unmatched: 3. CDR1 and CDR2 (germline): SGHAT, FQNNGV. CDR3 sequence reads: CASSLGDRRSYNEQFF. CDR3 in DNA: TGTGCCAGCAGCTTAGGGGACAGGCGATCCTACAATGAGCAGTTCTTC. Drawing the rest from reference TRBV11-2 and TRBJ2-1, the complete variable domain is EAGVAQSPRYKIIEKRQSVAFWCNPISGHATLYWYQQILGQGPKLLIQFQNNGVVDDSQLPKDRFSAERLKGVDSTLKIQPAKLEDSAVYLCASSLGDRRSYNEQFFGPGTRLTVL.

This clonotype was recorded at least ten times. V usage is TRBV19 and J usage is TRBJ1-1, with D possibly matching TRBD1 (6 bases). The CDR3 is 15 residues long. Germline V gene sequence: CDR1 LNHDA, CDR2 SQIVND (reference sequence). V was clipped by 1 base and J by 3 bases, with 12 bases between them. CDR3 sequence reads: CASSIVGGTHTEAFF. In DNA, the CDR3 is TGTGCCAGTAGTATAGTAGGGGGGACGCACACTGAAGCTTTCTTT. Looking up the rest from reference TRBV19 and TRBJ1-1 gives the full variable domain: DGGITQSPKYLFRKEGQNVTLSCEQNLNHDAMYWYRQDPGQGLRLIYYSQIVNDFQKGDIAEGYSVSREKKESFPLTVTSAQKNPTAFYLCASSIVGGTHTEAFFGQGTRLTVV.

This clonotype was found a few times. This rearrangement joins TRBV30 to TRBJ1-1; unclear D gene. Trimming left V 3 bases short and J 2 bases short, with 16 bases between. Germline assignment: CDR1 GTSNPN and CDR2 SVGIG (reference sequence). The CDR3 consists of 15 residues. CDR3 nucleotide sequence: TGTGCCTGGAGGGCCCAATTTCGACTTAACACTGAAGCTTTCTTT. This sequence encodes CAWRAQFRLNTEAFF.

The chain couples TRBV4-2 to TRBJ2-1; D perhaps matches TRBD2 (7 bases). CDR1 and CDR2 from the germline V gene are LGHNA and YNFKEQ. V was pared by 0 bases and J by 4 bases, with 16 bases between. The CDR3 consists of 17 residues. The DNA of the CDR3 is TGTGCCAGCAGCCAAGATCTGGGAGGGGGACTTTACAATGAGCAGTTCTTC. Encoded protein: CASSQDLGGGLYNEQFF.